The 5 T cell receptor beta chains below come from one sample, sequenced in a study of OX40 agonist ivuxolimab in advanced cancers. Here immunoSEQ multiplex PCR was the method, and the copy in TCRdb shows in-frame clones only, minus some. In the table there are around 99,000 clones, 91% of which are singletons. The sample consisted of CD4+ or CD8+ T cells sorted from blood, taken in a trial of the OX40 agonist ivuxolimab. The receptors come from an adult with an advanced solid tumor such as melanoma, head and neck, liver or kidney cancer.

The chain carries TRBV4-1 and TRBJ2-1; 15 nucleotides agree with TRBD2. Trimming removed 0 bases from V and 8 bases from J; junction bases left unmatched: 8. The germline CDR1 and CDR2 sequences are MGHRA and YSYEKL. The CDR3 has 18 amino acids. The CDR3 DNA follows: TGCGCCAGCAGCCAAGATTGGACTAGCGGGAGGGCCAGGGATGAGCAGTTCTTC. Residues: CASSQDWTSGRARDEQFF.

The chain has TRBV7-3 and TRBJ2-5; unclear D gene. The better agreement between TRBJ2-7 and the DNA end casts doubt on the J call. The germline CDR1 and CDR2 sequences are SGHTA and FQGTGA. The CDR3 is 14 amino acids. The CDR3 loop reads CASSSDKSSYEQYF. The CDR3 nucleotides read TGTGCCAGCAGCTCCGACAAGAGCTCCTACGAGCAGTACTTC.

This clone was detected only a few times. The chain has TRBV29-1 and TRBJ1-1; D uncertain. V gave up 7 bases and J gave up 0 bases, with 9 bases separating them. CDR1 is SQVTM, CDR2 ANQGSEA, per germline. CDR3 size: 12 residues. The CDR3 sequence is CSGMLMNTEAFF. The CDR3 DNA follows: TGCAGCGGGATGTTAATGAACACTGAAGCTTTCTTT.

This rearrangement joins TRBV6-5 to TRBJ2-1, with 8 bases identical to TRBD2. With 4 bases clipped from V and 6 bases from J, the junction kept 2 bases outside the gene matches. In germline, CDR1 is MNHEY, CDR2 SVGAGI. There are 13 residues in the CDR3. The chain's CDR3 is CASSSSGRNEQFF. CDR3 bases: TGTGCCAGCAGTTCTAGCGGGCGCAATGAGCAGTTCTTC.

The CDR3 region is CASSQGQNYGYTF. As DNA, the CDR3 is TGCGCCAGCAGCCAAGGACAGAACTATGGCTACACCTTC. The V call is TRBV4-1, the J call TRBJ1-2, with TRBD1 as a possible D gene (5 bases). The CDR3 runs 13 residues. In germline, CDR1 is MGHRA, CDR2 YSYEKL. V was pared by 1 base and J by 2 bases, with 5 bases between.